The 27 T cell receptor beta chains reported below all come from one sample, sequenced in a study of CD8+ T cells in alopecia areata listed by TCRdb under 2018. Library prep was done by the immunoSEQ multiplex PCR assay. For TCR sequencing, RNA was extracted from every sample and reverse transcribed into cDNA to serve as template. The table comes from immuneACCESS by way of TCRdb, which keeps in-frame sequences with V and J called. Part of the clones is missing from these tables; in studies checked, under half for an unresolved V gene and the rest for unknown reasons. Within this sample are approximately 180,000 clones, with approximately 65% of them counted one time only. Around 10% of the sample is in the top ten clones. The time point label of this sample denotes: baseline before oral tofacitinib. The material sequenced was CD8+ T cells sorted from blood, taken at week 0. Receptors originate from a human donor with alopecia areata.

The chain couples TRBV30 to TRBJ2-2; 8 bases fit TRBD2. Trimming took 1 base from V and 4 from J; bases not matched to a gene: 14. CDR1 GTSNPN and CDR2 SVGIG come from the germline V gene (reference sequence). The CDR3 is made up of 18 amino acids. CDR3 sequence reads: CAWSASSGLFRGTGELFF. As DNA, the CDR3 is TGTGCCTGGAGTGCATCTAGCGGGCTTTTCCGGGGCACCGGGGAGCTGTTTTTT.

This chain links TRBV2 with TRBJ2-1, with a tentative D call TRBD2 (5 bases). V lost 8 bases and J lost 5, with 13 bases in between. This CDR3 has 13 residues. CDR1 and CDR2 (germline): SNHLY, FYNNEI. In DNA, the CDR3 is TGTGCCAGCGGGAGTGGTACGGACAATGAGCAGTTCTTC. Its translation is CASGSGTDNEQFF.

The chain joins TRBV5-6 to TRBJ2-7, with D perhaps TRBD2 (6 bases). V lost 4 bases and J lost 0, with 11 bases in between. There are 14 residues in the CDR3. The germline gives CDR1 SGHDT, CDR2 YYEEEE. As DNA, the CDR3 is TGTGCCAGCAGCCCGGGCGGGATCTCCTACGAGCAGTACTTC. This translates into CASSPGGISYEQYF.

The chain joins TRBV6-1 to TRBJ1-6; 8 bases map to TRBD1. V gave up 8 bases and J gave up 5 bases; unmatched junction bases: 8. The length of the CDR3 is 15 residues. In germline, CDR1 is MNHNS, CDR2 SASEGT. The DNA of the CDR3 is TGTGCCAGCCGCCCGGACAGGGCGGATAATTCACCCCTCCACTTT. Amino acid sequence: CASRPDRADNSPLHF.

This chain joins TRBV4-1 and TRBJ2-1; 9 nucleotides match TRBD2. Trimming cost V 7 bases and J 4 bases; bases outside gene matches: 14. This CDR3 spans 17 amino acids. Per the germline V gene, CDR1 is MGHRA and CDR2 is YSYEKL. CDR3 region: CASTPVRAGGPYNEQFF. CDR3 nucleotide sequence: TGCGCCAGCACCCCGGTACGAGCGGGGGGCCCTTACAATGAGCAGTTCTTC.

The sample holds a few counts of this clone. The chain employs TRBV4-1 and TRBJ1-1, with a tentative D call TRBD1 (6 bases). The CDR3 runs 15 residues. The germline V gene has CDR1 MGHRA and CDR2 YSYEKL. The germline V and J ends were trimmed by 0 bases and 1 base, with 9 bases remaining between them. CDR3 nucleotides: TGCGCCAGCAGCCAAGATCCAGGGGAGAACACTGAAGCTTTCTTT. Protein: CASSQDPGENTEAFF.

The CDR3 DNA reads as TGTGCCAGCAATGAGCAGTTCTTC. Protein product: CASNEQFF. The rearrangement joins TRBV2 to TRBJ2-1, with D unresolved. Germline V gene sequence: CDR1 SNHLY, CDR2 FYNNEI. The CDR3 length is 8 residues. V was cut by 7 bases and J by 8 bases, with 0 bases left in between.

This clone was seen more than once but under ten times. This sequence joins TRBV5-6 and TRBJ2-1; D is ambiguous. The CDR3 is made up of 14 amino acids. CDR1 is SGHDT and CDR2 is YYEEEE in the germline V gene. V gave up 0 bases and J gave up 6 bases, with 10 bases separating them. As DNA, the CDR3 is TGTGCCAGCAGCTTGGACCCCTTGGGCAATGAGCAGTTCTTC. Encoded protein: CASSLDPLGNEQFF.

The gene calls are TRBV30 and TRBJ2-1; the match to TRBD2 covers 9 bases. Germline V gene sequence: CDR1 GTSNPN, CDR2 SVGIG (reference sequence). V shed 5 bases and J 7 bases; nucleotides not matched to a gene: 15. The CDR3 is 16 amino acids. This chain's CDR3 is CAWWRSGGTTGNEQFF. The CDR3 DNA is TGTGCCTGGTGGAGGAGCGGGGGGACCACAGGGAATGAGCAGTTCTTC.

The chain recombines TRBV27 with TRBJ1-5; unclear D gene. Germline V gene lookup returns CDR1 MNHEY and CDR2 SMNVEV (reference sequence). Trimming stripped 0 bases from V and 6 bases from J, with 6 bases between. CDR3 length equals 13 residues. The CDR3 DNA follows: TGTGCCAGCAGTTTATCCAGGATTCAGCCCCAGCATTTT. Amino acid sequence: CASSLSRIQPQHF.

The chain couples TRBV7-9 to TRBJ2-3; D gene unclear. The CDR3 consists of 13 residues. Trimming took 2 bases from V and 6 from J, leaving 9 bases between them. Germline V gene lookup returns CDR1 SEHNR and CDR2 FQNEAQ (reference sequence). The CDR3 DNA reads TGTGCCAGCAGCTTACAGCGTTCCGATACGCAGTATTTT. Protein: CASSLQRSDTQYF.

The chain uses TRBV13 and TRBJ2-1; no clear D. Germline CDR1 reads PRHDT; CDR2 reads FYEKMQ (reference sequence). Trimming pared 3 bases from V and 5 bases from J, leaving 5 bases between. This CDR3 is built from 12 residues. The CDR3 loop reads CASSLTNNEQFF. DNA for the CDR3: TGTGCCAGCAGCTTGACCAACAATGAGCAGTTCTTC.

The V call is TRBV12-5, the J call TRBJ2-2; TRBD1 aligns across 8 bases. After removal of 4 bases from V and 0 bases from J, the junction contained 4 bases not matched to a gene. Looked up from germline, CDR1 is LGHNT and CDR2 is FRNRAP. The CDR3 loop spans 16 amino acids. CDR3 sequence (DNA): TGTGCTAGTGGTTCAACAGGGGGATCGAACACCGGGGAGCTGTTTTTT. It translates to CASGSTGGSNTGELFF. Supplemented by reference TRBV12-5 and TRBJ2-2, the full variable domain reads DARVTQTPRHKVTEMGQEVTMRCQPILGHNTVFWYRQTMMQGLELLAYFRNRAPLDDSGMPKDRFSAEMPDATLATLKIQPSEPRDSAVYFCASGSTGGSNTGELFFGEGSRLTVL.

V gene TRBV27 combines with J gene TRBJ2-4, with D tentatively TRBD2 (6 bases). V dropped 7 bases and J dropped 2 bases, with 18 bases sitting between them. The CDR3 is 16 residues long. Germline-derived CDR1 and CDR2 are MNHEY and SMNVEV (reference sequence). As DNA, the CDR3 is TGTGCCAGCAACAACACCGGGGGTCGGTCCAAAAACATTCAGTACTTC. It is translated as CASNNTGGRSKNIQYF.

This chain joins TRBV7-9 and TRBJ2-1, with 7 positions matching TRBD2. Losses at the gene ends were 5 bases for V and 0 bases for J; bases not matched to a gene: 4. Germline V gene lookup returns CDR1 SEHNR and CDR2 FQNEAQ (reference sequence). The CDR3 extends over 15 amino acids. CDR3 residues: CASSAPGGSYNEQFF. The CDR3 DNA reads TGTGCCAGCAGCGCCCCGGGGGGCTCCTACAATGAGCAGTTCTTC.

This chain joins TRBV13 and TRBJ1-6, with D possibly being TRBD1 (5 bases). The germline CDR1 and CDR2 sequences are PRHDT and FYEKMQ (reference sequence). The V end lost 5 bases, the J end lost 10 bases, and 12 bases lay between the germline ends. This CDR3 spans 13 amino acids. CDR3 sequence (DNA): TGTGCCAGCAGCACCAGGGTTCGCTCACCCCTCCACTTT. Translating gives CASSTRVRSPLHF.

This clone showed up just once. The chain carries TRBV7-9 and TRBJ1-5, with D possibly being TRBD1 (6 bases). The CDR3 runs to 14 residues. Germline V gene sequence: CDR1 SEHNR, CDR2 FQNEAQ (reference sequence). Trimming took off 1 base at V and 7 bases at J, with 11 bases between the two ends. Here the CDR3 DNA reads TGTGCCAGCAGCTTAGACACAGGGCTACAGCCCCAGCATTTT. It specifies CASSLDTGLQPQHF.

J is TRBJ2-7 and V is TRBV30; D is unresolved. CDR3 size: 11 residues. V shed 0 bases and J shed 4 bases, with 4 bases lying between them. Germline CDR1 and CDR2: GTSNPN and SVGIG (reference sequence). In nucleotides, the CDR3 is TGTGCCTGGAGTGTCCAGTACGAGCAGTACTTC. Amino acid sequence: CAWSVQYEQYF. Looking up the rest from reference TRBV30 and TRBJ2-7 gives the full variable domain: SQTIHQWPATLVQPVGSPLSLECTVEGTSNPNLYWYRQAAGRGLQLLFYSVGIGQISSEVPQNLSASRPQDRQFILSSKKLLLSDSGFYLCAWSVQYEQYFGPGTRLTVT.

This clone was seen only once. V usage is TRBV27 and J usage is TRBJ1-2; D not resolved. Trimming removed 3 bases from V and 6 bases from J, with 14 bases in between. This CDR3 has 14 residues. Germline-derived CDR1 and CDR2 are MNHEY and SMNVEV (reference sequence). Here the CDR3 DNA reads TGTGCCAGCAGTTTTCTCAAAGGCACAAATGGCTACACCTTC. This encodes CASSFLKGTNGYTF.

This clone was seen a few times. V gene TRBV6-1 combines with J gene TRBJ2-1; 9 bases match TRBD1. With V trimmed by 9 bases and J by 7 bases, 13 bases remained unmatched. CDR3 size: 15 residues. The germline V gene has CDR1 MNHNS and CDR2 SASEGT. CDR3: CASLHGQGNRNEQFF. In nucleotides, the CDR3 is TGTGCCAGTCTACACGGACAGGGGAACAGGAATGAGCAGTTCTTC.

The chain couples TRBV7-2 to TRBJ2-7; D gene unclear. CDR1 is SGHTA, CDR2 FQGNSA, per germline. The CDR3 contains 13 residues. Trimming took off 2 bases at V and 7 bases at J, with 12 bases between the two ends. DNA for the CDR3: TGTGCCAGCAGCTTAAATGCAGGTACAGAGCAGTACTTC. Amino acid sequence: CASSLNAGTEQYF.

V and J are TRBV12-5 and TRBJ2-7; D is undetermined. The CDR3 is made up of 11 amino acids. Germline assignment: CDR1 LGHNT and CDR2 FRNRAP. Trimming removed 0 bases from V and 4 bases from J, with 1 base in between. The CDR3 DNA reads as TGTGCTAGTGGTTTGGTATACGAGCAGTACTTC. It codes for CASGLVYEQYF.

In this sample, this clone turned up once. As DNA, the CDR3 is TGCGCCAGCAGCTCGGACAGGGACACAGATACGCAGTATTTT. It yields the protein CASSSDRDTDTQYF. The chain carries TRBV5-1 and TRBJ2-3, with TRBD1 identical over 8 bases. CDR1 and CDR2 (germline): SGHRS, YFSETQ. With V trimmed by 3 bases and J by 2 bases, 2 bases remained unmatched. The CDR3 sequence is 14 residues long.

The rearrangement joins TRBV9 to TRBJ2-2, with D uncertain. Germline V gene data show CDR1 as SGDLS and CDR2 as YYNGEE. This CDR3 contains 13 residues. The V end was cut by 0 bases, the J end by 5 bases, with 5 bases between. The CDR3 DNA reads TGTGCCAGCAGCGTAGCGAGAACCGGGGAGCTGTTTTTT. This codes for CASSVARTGELFF.

Written as DNA, the CDR3 is TGTGCCAGCAGTCGAACAGGGGAAAAACTGTTTTTT. Its protein is CASSRTGEKLFF. The rearrangement uses TRBV7-6 and TRBJ1-4, with D possibly matching TRBD1 (6 bases). CDR3 length: 12 amino acids. Germline V gives CDR1 SGHVS, CDR2 FNYEAQ. The V end was cut by 6 bases, the J end by 8 bases, with 10 bases between.

The V call is TRBV5-6, the J call TRBJ1-5, with D possibly being TRBD1 (5 bases). This CDR3 region has 14 residues. V dropped 4 bases and J dropped 3 bases, with 11 bases sitting between them. Germline V gene sequence: CDR1 SGHDT, CDR2 YYEEEE. The CDR3 DNA reads TGTGCCAGCAGCGCCGGGACCTCCAATCAGCCCCAGCATTTT. Its protein product is CASSAGTSNQPQHF.

The count of this clone is one. J is TRBJ1-6 and V is TRBV30; no clear D gene. V gave up 3 bases and J gave up 9 bases, with 24 bases separating them. This CDR3 is built from 17 residues. Germline V gene sequence: CDR1 GTSNPN, CDR2 SVGIG (reference sequence). The CDR3 DNA sequence: TGTGCCTGGAGCTCCAGTGACCGCGGACCCGTCGGTTCACCCCTCCACTTT. It encodes CAWSSSDRGPVGSPLHF.